This T cell receptor (beta chain) was recovered during a study of PD-1 blockade in classical Hodgkin lymphoma. Relapse was seen in all patients after autologous stem cell transplantation, and brentuximab vedotin exposure was variable. General study findings and limits: Still unresolved is the cause of the repertoire differences, which may be disease activity or prior therapy.

As concerns this clone: Its antigen is not known.

TCRdb's table, derived via immunoSEQ multiplex PCR, lists solely in-frame clones and lacks some. The table records 35,000 to 45,000 clones, about 70% of them present only once. The length of the CDR3 is 16 residues. The V gene end was trimmed by 6 bases and the J gene end by 7 bases; junction bases not matched to a gene: 8. Germline CDR1 is MNHNY and CDR2 is SVGAGI (reference sequence). This receptor was obtained from a human donor with classical Hodgkin lymphoma. Sample: peripheral blood mononuclear cells (PBMCs), taken before the second cycle of nivolumab. This sequence joins TRBV6-6 and TRBJ2-1; 14 nucleotides agree with TRBD2. CDR3 DNA: TGTGCCAGCAGGGGGACTAGCGGGAGATTTAGGAATGAGCAGTTCTTC. It encodes CASRGTSGRFRNEQFF.